This T cell receptor (beta chain) was observed in a study of shared clonotypes between healthy human individuals. On the study more broadly: Aged 18 to 49, the donors were a couple of women and a few men. Overall study results and limits: Sharing across several donors was seen in around 5% of naive CD4 clonotypes.

A word on this clone: Antigen specificity is unknown.

Germline V gene lookup returns CDR1 MGHRA and CDR2 YSYEKL. The CDR3 is 15 residues long. The V and J ends lost 0 bases and 3 bases, in that order; junction bases with no gene match: 5. Data came from immunoSEQ multiplex PCR; TCRdb stores just in-frame clones and leaves some out. The table shows roughly 1,000,000 clones, with about 80% occurring only once. Sequences were obtained from memory CD4+ T cells from PBMCs. Subset meaning: CD45RA-negative fraction. The receptor's source is a man in his late teens or twenties in good health. Some clones in this sample may be carry-over from other donors' samples. The chain joins TRBV4-1 to TRBJ2-7, with TRBD2 matching over 7 bases. This chain's CDR3 is CASSQDRGGNYEQYF. CDR3 coding DNA: TGCGCCAGCAGCCAAGATCGGGGAGGGAACTACGAGCAGTACTTC.